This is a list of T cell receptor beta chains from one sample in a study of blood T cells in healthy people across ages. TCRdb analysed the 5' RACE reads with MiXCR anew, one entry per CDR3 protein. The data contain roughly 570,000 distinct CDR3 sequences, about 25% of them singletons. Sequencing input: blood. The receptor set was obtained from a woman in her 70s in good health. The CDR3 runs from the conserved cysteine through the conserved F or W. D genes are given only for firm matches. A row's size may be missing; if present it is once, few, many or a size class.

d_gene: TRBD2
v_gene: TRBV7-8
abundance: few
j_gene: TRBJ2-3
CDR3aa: CASSLLAGEDTQYF
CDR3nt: TGTGCCAGCAGCTTATTAGCGGGAGAGGATACGCAGTATTTT

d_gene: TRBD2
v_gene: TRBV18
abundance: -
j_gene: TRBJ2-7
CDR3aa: CASSPYSGGEYVQYF
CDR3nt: TGTGCCAGCTCACCCTATAGCGGGGGTGAATACGTGCAGTACTTC

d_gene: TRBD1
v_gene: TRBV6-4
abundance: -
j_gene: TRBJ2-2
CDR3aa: CASGRGQDTGELFF
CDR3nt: TGTGCCAGCGGAAGGGGGCAGGACACCGGGGAGCTGTTTTTT

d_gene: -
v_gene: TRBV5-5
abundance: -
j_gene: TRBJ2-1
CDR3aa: CASRPTPAASYNERFF
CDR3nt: TGTGCCAGCAGACCCACCCCAGCGGCATCCTACAATGAGCGGTTCTTC

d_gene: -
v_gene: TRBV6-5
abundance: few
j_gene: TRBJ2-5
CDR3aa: CASSYTRGGRETQYF
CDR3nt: TGTGCCAGCAGTTACACCAGGGGCGGTCGAGAGACCCAGTACTTC

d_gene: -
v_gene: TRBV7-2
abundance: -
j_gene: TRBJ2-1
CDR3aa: CASSPPLRLGEQFF
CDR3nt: TGTGCCAGCAGCCCCCCCCTAAGACTAGGGGAGCAGTTCTTC

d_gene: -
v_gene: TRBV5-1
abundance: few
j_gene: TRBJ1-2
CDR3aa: CASSPPDRSYTF
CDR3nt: TGCGCCAGCAGCCCCCCAGATCGGAGCTACACCTTC

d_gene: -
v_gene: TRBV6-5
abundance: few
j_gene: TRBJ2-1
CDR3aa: CASMDGNYGEQFF
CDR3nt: TGTGCCAGCATGGACGGGAACTACGGGGAGCAGTTCTTC

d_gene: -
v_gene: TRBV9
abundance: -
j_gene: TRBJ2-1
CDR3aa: CASSSRTLRPSDEQFF
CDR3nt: TGTGCCAGCAGCTCAAGGACCCTTCGGCCGTCCGATGAGCAGTTCTTC

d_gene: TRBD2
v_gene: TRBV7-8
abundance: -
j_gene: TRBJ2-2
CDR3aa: CASSPTTSGGLTGGLFF
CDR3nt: TGTGCCAGCAGCCCAACTACTAGCGGGGGGCTCACCGGGGGGCTGTTTTTT

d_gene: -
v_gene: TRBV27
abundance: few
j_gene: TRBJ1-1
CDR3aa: CASRTIQINTEAFF
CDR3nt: TGTGCCAGCAGGACGATCCAGATAAACACTGAAGCTTTCTTT

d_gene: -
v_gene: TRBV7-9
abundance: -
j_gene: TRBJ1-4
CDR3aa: CASSFNLGGIATNEKLFF
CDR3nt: TGTGCCAGCAGCTTTAATCTTGGGGGGATAGCAACTAATGAAAAACTGTTTTTT

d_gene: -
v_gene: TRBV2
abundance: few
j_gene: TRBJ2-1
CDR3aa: CASSEATSREQFF
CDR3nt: TGTGCCAGCAGTGAAGCGACTAGTCGGGAGCAGTTCTTC

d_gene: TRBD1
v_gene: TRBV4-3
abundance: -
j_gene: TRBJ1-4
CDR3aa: CASSQARDRVNEKLFF
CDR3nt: TGCGCCAGCAGCCAGGCCCGGGACAGGGTGAATGAAAAACTGTTTTTT

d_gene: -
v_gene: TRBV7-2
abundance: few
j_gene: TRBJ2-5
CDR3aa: CASSFSGKTQYF
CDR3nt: TGTGCCAGCAGCTTCAGTGGGAAGACCCAGTACTTC

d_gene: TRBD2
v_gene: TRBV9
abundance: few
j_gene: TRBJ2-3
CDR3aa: CASSGGLAGGLNTDTQYF
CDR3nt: TGTGCCAGCAGCGGGGGGCTAGCGGGGGGCCTTAACACAGATACGCAGTATTTT

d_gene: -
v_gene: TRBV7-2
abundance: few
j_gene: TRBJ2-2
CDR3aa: CASSTRSGTGELFF
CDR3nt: TGTGCCAGCAGCACTCGCTCGGGGACCGGGGAGCTGTTTTTT

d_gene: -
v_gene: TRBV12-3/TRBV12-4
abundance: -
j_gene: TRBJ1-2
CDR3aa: CASSLEGGGYGYTF
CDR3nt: TGTGCCAGCAGTTTGGAAGGGGGGGGCTATGGCTACACCTTC

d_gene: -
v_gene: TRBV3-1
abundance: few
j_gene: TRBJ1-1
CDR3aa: CASRPIQNTEAFF
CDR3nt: TGTGCCAGTCGACCGATCCAGAACACTGAAGCTTTCTTT

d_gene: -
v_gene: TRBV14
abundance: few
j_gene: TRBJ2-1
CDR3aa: CASMDEQFF
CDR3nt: TGTGCCAGCATGGATGAGCAGTTCTTC

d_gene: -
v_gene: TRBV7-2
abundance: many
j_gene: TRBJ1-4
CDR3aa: CASSLAATNEKLFF
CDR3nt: TGTGCCAGCAGTTTGGCGGCAACTAATGAAAAACTGTTTTTT

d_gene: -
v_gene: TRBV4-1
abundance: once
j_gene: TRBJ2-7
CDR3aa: CANSQDQGHEQYF
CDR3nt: TGCGCCAACAGCCAAGACCAGGGGCACGAGCAGTACTTC

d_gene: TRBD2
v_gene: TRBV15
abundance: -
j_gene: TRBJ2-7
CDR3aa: CATSDGGEAEQYF
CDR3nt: TGTGCCACATCAGATGGGGGGGAGGCCGAGCAGTACTTC

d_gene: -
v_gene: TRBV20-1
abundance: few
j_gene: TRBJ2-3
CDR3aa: CSARDFSQGGPDTQYF
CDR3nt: TGCAGTGCTAGAGATTTTTCGCAGGGAGGTCCAGATACGCAGTATTTT

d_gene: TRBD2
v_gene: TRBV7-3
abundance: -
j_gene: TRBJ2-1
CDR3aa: CASSLRAGVSRDEQFF
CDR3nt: TGTGCCAGCAGCTTAAGGGCGGGGGTTTCAAGGGATGAGCAGTTCTTC

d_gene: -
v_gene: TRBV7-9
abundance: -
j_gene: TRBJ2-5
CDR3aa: CASVRDGLGTQYF
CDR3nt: TGTGCCAGCGTGAGGGACGGATTGGGGACCCAGTACTTC

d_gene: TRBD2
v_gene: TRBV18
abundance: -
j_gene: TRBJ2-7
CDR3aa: CASSRNTGGTYEQYF
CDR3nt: TGTGCCAGCTCACGTAATACGGGGGGGACATACGAGCAGTACTTC

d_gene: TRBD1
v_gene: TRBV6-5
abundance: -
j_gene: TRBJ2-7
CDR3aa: CATRSPGTDPYEQYF
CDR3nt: TGTGCCACCAGAAGCCCCGGGACAGACCCCTACGAGCAGTACTTC

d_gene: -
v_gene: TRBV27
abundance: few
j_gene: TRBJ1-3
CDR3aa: CASRQEGFSGNTIYF
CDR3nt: TGTGCCAGCAGACAGGAGGGGTTTTCTGGAAACACCATATATTTT

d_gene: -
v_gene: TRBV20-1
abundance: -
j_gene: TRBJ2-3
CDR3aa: CSAPTRGVDTQYF
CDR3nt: TGCAGTGCTCCCACTAGAGGGGTGGATACGCAGTATTTT

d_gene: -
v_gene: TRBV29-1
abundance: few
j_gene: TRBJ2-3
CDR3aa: CSVQQVTDTQYF
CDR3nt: TGCAGCGTTCAACAGGTCACAGATACGCAGTATTTT

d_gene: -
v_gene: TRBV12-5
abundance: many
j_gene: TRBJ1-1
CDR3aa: CASGNGPNTEAFF
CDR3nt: TGTGCTAGTGGTAACGGGCCGAACACTGAAGCTTTCTTT

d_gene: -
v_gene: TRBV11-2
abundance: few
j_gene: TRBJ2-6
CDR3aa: CASSSPLNSGANVLTF
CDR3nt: TGTGCCAGCAGCTCGCCACTAAACTCTGGGGCCAACGTCCTGACTTTC

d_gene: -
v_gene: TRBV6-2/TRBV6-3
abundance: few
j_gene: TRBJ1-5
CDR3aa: CASSSQAYSNQPQHF
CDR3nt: TGTGCCAGCAGTTCACAGGCGTATAGCAACCAGCCCCAGCATTTT

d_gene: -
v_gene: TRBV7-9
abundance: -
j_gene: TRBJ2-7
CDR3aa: CASSSSVRQSYEQYF
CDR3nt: TGTGCCAGCAGCTCGTCGGTGAGGCAATCCTACGAGCAGTACTTC

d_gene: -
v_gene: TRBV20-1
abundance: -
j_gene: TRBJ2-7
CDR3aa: CSATDLSSYEQYF
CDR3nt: TGCAGTGCCACTGACCTGAGCTCCTACGAGCAGTACTTC

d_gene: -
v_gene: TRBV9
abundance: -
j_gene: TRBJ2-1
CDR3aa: CASSGQGWGNEQFF
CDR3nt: TGTGCCAGCAGCGGGCAGGGGTGGGGAAATGAGCAGTTCTTC

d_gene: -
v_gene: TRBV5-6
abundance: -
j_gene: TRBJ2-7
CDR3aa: CASSFGGFYEQYF
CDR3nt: TGTGCCAGCAGCTTTGGCGGCTTCTACGAGCAGTACTTC

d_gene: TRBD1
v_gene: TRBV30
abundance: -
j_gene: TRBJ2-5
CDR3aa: CAWSRDRAQETQYF
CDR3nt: TGTGCCTGGAGTCGGGACAGAGCCCAAGAGACCCAGTACTTC

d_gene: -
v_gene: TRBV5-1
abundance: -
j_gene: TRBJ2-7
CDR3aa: CASSPHPGREQYF
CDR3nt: TGCGCCAGCAGCCCACACCCAGGGCGCGAGCAGTACTTC

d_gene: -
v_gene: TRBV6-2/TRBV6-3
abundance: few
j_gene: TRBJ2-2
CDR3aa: CASSYSDARSRGELFF
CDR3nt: TGTGCCAGCAGTTACTCGGATGCCAGGTCGCGTGGCGAGCTGTTTTTT

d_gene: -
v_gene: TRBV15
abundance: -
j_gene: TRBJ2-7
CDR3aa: CATSRDLLSRGREQYF
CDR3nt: TGTGCCACCAGCAGAGATCTGTTATCGAGGGGGAGGGAGCAGTACTTC

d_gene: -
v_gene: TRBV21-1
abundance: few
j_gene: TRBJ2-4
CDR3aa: CASSSRPGGRGKNIQYF
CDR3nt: TGTGCCAGCAGCTCCCGACCAGGGGGCAGGGGAAAAAACATTCAGTACTTC

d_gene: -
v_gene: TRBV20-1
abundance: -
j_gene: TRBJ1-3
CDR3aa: CSASFRRLSGNTIYF
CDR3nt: TGCAGTGCTAGTTTCCGCAGACTCTCTGGAAACACCATATATTTT

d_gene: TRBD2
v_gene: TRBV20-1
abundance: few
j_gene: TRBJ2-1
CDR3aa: CSTREGERGGGNNEQFF
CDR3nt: TGCAGTACTAGAGAGGGCGAGCGGGGGGGCGGCAACAATGAGCAGTTCTTC

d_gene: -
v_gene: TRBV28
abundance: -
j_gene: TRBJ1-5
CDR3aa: CASSLLVQPQHF
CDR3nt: TGTGCCAGCAGTTTACTGGTTCAGCCCCAGCATTTT

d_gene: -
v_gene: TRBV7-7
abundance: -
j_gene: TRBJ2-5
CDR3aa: CASSLAPRRETQYF
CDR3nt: TGTGCCAGCAGCTTAGCGCCCAGAAGGGAGACCCAGTACTTC

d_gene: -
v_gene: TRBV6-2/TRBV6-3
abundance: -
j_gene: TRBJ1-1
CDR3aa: CASSYSMDTTEAFF
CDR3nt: TGTGCCAGCAGTTACTCGATGGATACCACTGAAGCTTTCTTT

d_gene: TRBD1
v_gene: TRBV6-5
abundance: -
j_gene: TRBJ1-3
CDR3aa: CASSYRDSLSGNTIYF
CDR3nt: TGTGCCAGCAGTTACCGGGACAGCCTCTCTGGAAACACCATATATTTT

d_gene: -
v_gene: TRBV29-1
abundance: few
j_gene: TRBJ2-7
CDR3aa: CSVGYGAQGYEQYF
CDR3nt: TGCAGCGTTGGTTACGGGGCGCAGGGCTACGAGCAGTACTTC

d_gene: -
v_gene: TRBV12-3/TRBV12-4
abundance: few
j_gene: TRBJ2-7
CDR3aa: CASSSQGREQYF
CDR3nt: TGTGCCAGCAGTTCTCAGGGGCGCGAGCAGTACTTC

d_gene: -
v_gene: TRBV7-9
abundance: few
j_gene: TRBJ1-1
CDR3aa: CASRKNTEAFF
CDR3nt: TGTGCCAGCAGGAAGAACACTGAAGCTTTCTTT

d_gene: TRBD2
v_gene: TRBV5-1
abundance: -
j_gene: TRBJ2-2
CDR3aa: CASSRTSGSTGELFF
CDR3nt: TGCGCCAGCAGCAGGACTAGCGGGAGCACCGGGGAGCTGTTTTTT

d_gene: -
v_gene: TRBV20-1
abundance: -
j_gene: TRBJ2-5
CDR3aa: CSARDQGRSQETQYF
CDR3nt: TGCAGTGCTAGAGATCAGGGAAGGAGTCAAGAGACCCAGTACTTC

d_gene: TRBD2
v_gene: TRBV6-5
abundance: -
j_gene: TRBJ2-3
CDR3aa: CAGSKAGGRRDTQYF
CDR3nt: TGTGCCGGCAGTAAAGCGGGGGGGCGGAGAGATACGCAGTATTTT

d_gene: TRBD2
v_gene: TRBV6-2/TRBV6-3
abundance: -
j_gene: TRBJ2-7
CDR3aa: CASSYRLAGDEQYF
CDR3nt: TGTGCCAGCAGTTACAGGCTAGCGGGGGACGAGCAGTACTTC

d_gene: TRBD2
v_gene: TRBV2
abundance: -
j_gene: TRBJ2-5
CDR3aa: CASSGLAGDLGTQYF
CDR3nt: TGTGCCAGCAGTGGACTAGCGGGGGACCTTGGGACCCAGTACTTC

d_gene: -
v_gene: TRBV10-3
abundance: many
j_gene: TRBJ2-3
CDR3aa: CAISDLDGAMTDTQYF
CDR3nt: TGTGCCATCAGTGACCTCGACGGGGCGATGACAGATACGCAGTATTTT

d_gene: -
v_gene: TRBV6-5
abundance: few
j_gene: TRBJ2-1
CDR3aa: CASRHGGSYNEQFF
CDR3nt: TGTGCCAGCAGACACGGGGGCTCCTACAATGAGCAGTTCTTC